This entry concerns a single T cell receptor (beta chain). No antigen is known for it. This sample stems from a study of T-cell memory formation after mild COVID-19. General study results and limits: Contracting CD4+ clones sat mainly in CM and EM; CD8+ in EMRA. Clones shrinking between day 15 and 85 showed a balanced CD4/CD8 split, and those that grew later tilted toward CD4+. Some SARS-CoV-2-responding clones were already detected in memory before infection.

Constant-segment primers and 5'RACE yielded cDNA libraries for TCR alpha and TCR beta, each carrying sample barcodes and UMIs. TCRdb called the 5' RACE reads again in MiXCR, with one record for every CDR3 protein. The sample has approximately 560,000 distinct CDR3 sequences, roughly 17% seen once; the top ten hold roughly 8%. Germline lookup yields CDR1 DFQATT and CDR2 SNEGSKA (reference sequence). The CDR3 has 14 residues. The ends lost 2 bases at V and 0 bases at J; junction bases unmatched: 3. The rearrangement links TRBV20-1 to TRBJ1-1, with 7 bases that match TRBD1. The receptor comes from an adult woman who had mild COVID-19 (a few samples of this study predate the infection). Cell type and time point are not known. The sample consisted of PBMCs or a T cell subset sorted from them (not recorded which). This CDR3 is CSARRGQVNTEAFF. DNA for the CDR3: TGCAGTGCTAGAAGGGGGCAGGTGAACACTGAAGCTTTCTTT.